This T cell receptor (beta chain) was retrieved from a study of blood T cells in healthy people across ages. Study overall: Template switching recovered approximately one barcoded beta molecule for every two T cells. Study-wide results and caveats: Higher diversity and more naive CD4+ cells were features of long-lived donors, compared to aged donors.

The V and J ends lost 6 bases and 1 base respectively, with 16 bases between them. CDR1 and CDR2 from the germline V gene are MNHNS and SASEGT. The CDR3 is 15 residues long. Every sample gave at least 5.5 micrograms of total RNA when it was extracted. A second PCR of 7 to 11 cycles used a sample-barcoded 5' primer and a J-beta primer mix. TCRdb reprocessed the 5' RACE reads with MiXCR, giving one entry per CDR3 protein. The sample records under 2 million distinct CDR3 sequences, roughly 32% being singletons. Details on this clonotype: Its specificity is not known.

This clonotype was sampled from a woman aged 25 to 39 in good health. Sequencing was done on a sample of blood. V usage is TRBV6-1 and J usage is TRBJ2-7; perhaps TRBD2 as D (6 bases). CDR3 region: CASSPEGGSSYEQYF. The CDR3 DNA reads as TGTGCCAGCAGCCCTGAAGGAGGGTCGTCCTACGAGCAGTACTTC.